This TCR beta chain was documented in a study of beta chain features in type 1 diabetes. The CDR3 covers 19 residues. Germline V CDR1 and CDR2: SGHAT, FQNNGV. The J segment lost 5 bases and the V segment lost 0 bases, leaving 16 bases of the junction unmatched. This clone occurred a few times. The authors reverse transcribed all of the isolated RNA, so sequencing captured expressed TCRB transcripts. The table came from immunoSEQ multiplex PCR; TCRdb's copy has only in-frame clones and leaves some out. Of 200,000 to 250,000 clones in the sample, 9.5% to 13% were seen once. Sequencing input: central memory CD4+ T cells from blood. The rearrangement links TRBV11-2 to TRBJ2-7; 10 bases line up with TRBD2. The source is a man younger than 35 in good health. CDR3 sequence: CASSLDKRRASGRVDEQYF. The DNA of the CDR3 is TGTGCCAGCAGCTTAGATAAGCGGCGGGCTAGCGGGAGAGTCGACGAGCAGTACTTC.